The text below deals with one T cell receptor beta chain. These data originate in a study of cytomegalovirus exposure and HLA in healthy donors. This PCR relied on a set of 60 Vbeta primers and 13 Jbeta primers. Clones were sequenced by immunoSEQ multiplex PCR, and TCRdb holds only the in-frame ones, with some missing. The sample carries 84,000 or so clones, roughly 80% recorded once. Germline V lookup: CDR1 MNHEY, CDR2 SMNVEV (reference sequence). Trimming took off 5 bases at V and 5 bases at J, with 12 bases between the two ends. CDR3 size: 13 residues. Healthy bone marrow donors made up the donors. The sample was PBMCs. The chain joins TRBV27 to TRBJ1-1; perhaps TRBD1 as D (6 bases). This clonotype was sampled from a boy aged 5-17 years in good health and CMV-seronegative. CDR3: CASSTQGWTEAFF. The CDR3 DNA reads as TGTGCCAGCAGTACCCAGGGGTGGACTGAAGCTTTCTTT.